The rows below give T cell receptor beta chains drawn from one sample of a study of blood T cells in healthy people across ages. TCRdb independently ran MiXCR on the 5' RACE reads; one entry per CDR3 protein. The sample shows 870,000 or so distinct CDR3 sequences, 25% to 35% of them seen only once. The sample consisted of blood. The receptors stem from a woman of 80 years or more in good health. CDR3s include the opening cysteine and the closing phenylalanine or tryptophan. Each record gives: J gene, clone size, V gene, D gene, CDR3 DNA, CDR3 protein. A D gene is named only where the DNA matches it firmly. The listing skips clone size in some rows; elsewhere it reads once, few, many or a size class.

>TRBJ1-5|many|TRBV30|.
TGTGCCTGGAGTCGGGGGAGCAATCAGCCCCAGCATTTT
CAWSRGSNQPQHF
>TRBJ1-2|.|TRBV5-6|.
TGTGCCAGCAGCCTCCTGCTAGAGGGCGATGGCTACACCTTC
CASSLLLEGDGYTF
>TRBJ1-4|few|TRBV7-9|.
TGTGCCAGCAGCTCTTCGGGGACAACTAATGAAAAACTGTTTTTT
CASSSSGTTNEKLFF
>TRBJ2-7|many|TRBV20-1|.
TGCAGTGCCACCGGGACCGATCTCTACGAGCAGTACTTC
CSATGTDLYEQYF
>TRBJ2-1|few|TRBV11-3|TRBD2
TGTGCCAGCAGCTCCCGACTAGCGGGGGGTCGGAATGAGCAGTTCTTC
CASSSRLAGGRNEQFF
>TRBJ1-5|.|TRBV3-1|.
TGTGCCAGCAGCCAGGGGTACGGTGTAGGAGCAAATCAGCCCCAGCATTTT
CASSQGYGVGANQPQHF
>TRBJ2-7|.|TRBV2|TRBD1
TGTGCCAGCAAGCGGACAGGGGCGACCTACGAGCAGTACTTC
CASKRTGATYEQYF
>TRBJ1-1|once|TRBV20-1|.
TGCAGTGCTAGAGCGGCGGGGCTAATGAACACTGAAGCTTTCTTT
CSARAAGLMNTEAFF
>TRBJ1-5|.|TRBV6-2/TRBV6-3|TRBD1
TGTGCCAGCAGTTACACCCGCGGGACAGGGCCGAGACGGAATAGCAATCAGCCCCAGCATTTT
CASSYTRGTGPRRNSNQPQHF
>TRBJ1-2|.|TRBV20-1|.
TGCAGTGCTGCCTATGGGGCGCCCGACACCTTC
CSAAYGAPDTF
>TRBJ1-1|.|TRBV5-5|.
TGTGCCAGCAGCTTCCGGGCGGCGACTGAAGCTTTCTTT
CASSFRAATEAFF
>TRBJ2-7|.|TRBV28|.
TGTGCCAGCAGTTTACTAGGAGGGGTCAACTACGAGCAGTACTTC
CASSLLGGVNYEQYF
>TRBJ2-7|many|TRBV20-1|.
TGCAGTGCAAGCTCGAGGGCGGGGGCATCCTACGAGCAGTACTTC
CSASSRAGASYEQYF
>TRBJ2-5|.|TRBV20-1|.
TGCAGTGCTAGAGATGGCAGGGAAGAGACCCAGTACTTC
CSARDGREETQYF
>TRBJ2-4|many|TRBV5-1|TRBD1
TGCGCCAGCAGCGAGGGGACAGGGTACGGAAACATTCAGTACTTC
CASSEGTGYGNIQYF
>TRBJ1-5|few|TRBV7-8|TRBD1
TGTGCCAGCAGCATTGACAGGGGGCCAGATCAGCCCCAGCATTTT
CASSIDRGPDQPQHF
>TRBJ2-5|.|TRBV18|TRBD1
TGTGCCAGCTCATCGGGCGGGACAGGGACTGAGACCCAGTACTTC
CASSSGGTGTETQYF
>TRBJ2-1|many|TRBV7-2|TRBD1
TGTGCCAGCAGCTCCCTGACAGGGTTGGGCAATGAGCAGTTCTTC
CASSSLTGLGNEQFF
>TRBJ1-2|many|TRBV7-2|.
TGTGCCAGCAGTTATGCGCGGGGTCCCTATGGCTACACCTTC
CASSYARGPYGYTF
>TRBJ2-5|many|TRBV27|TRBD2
TGTGCCAGCCAGCAGACTAGCGGGGGGCAAGAGACCCAGTACTTC
CASQQTSGGQETQYF
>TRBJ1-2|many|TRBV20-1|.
TGCAGTGCTAGAGACCTGGCGGACGTCAACTATGGCTACACCTTC
CSARDLADVNYGYTF